What follows is one T cell receptor beta chain and its context. Its specificity is unknown. The sample originates from a study of cytomegalovirus exposure and HLA in healthy donors. PCR employed 60 Vbeta and 13 Jbeta primers. Source study methods: In a later analysis, around 10 million of 83 million or so unique beta chains occurred in at least two donors. This table comes from immunoSEQ multiplex PCR, and its TCRdb copy is limited to in-frame clones, with some not included. Clone size and V and J calls were adopted from that table, with D and trimming inferred from the DNA. This table holds 150,000 or so clones, about 81% found once. The CDR3 runs 14 residues. Germline assignment: CDR1 SQVTM and CDR2 ANQGSEA. V gave up 7 bases and J gave up 5 bases; unmatched junction bases: 7. General observations from the study: In vitro experiments confirmed that three CMV-associated chains were specific for CMV antigens.

This sequence was found in a young man in good health and CMV-seronegative. Sequencing used PBMCs. The gene calls are TRBV29-1 and TRBJ2-2, with 10 bases that match TRBD2. The CDR3 DNA reads as TGCAGCGCGAATCTAGCGGGAGAGACCGGGGAGCTGTTTTTT. It is translated as CSANLAGETGELFF.